The 8 T cell receptor beta chains in this list originate from one sample, sequenced in a study of T cells after yellow fever vaccination. TCRdb used MiXCR to reprocess the 5' RACE reads, holding one entry per CDR3 protein. The sample contains some 240,000 distinct CDR3 sequences, approximately 5.2% of which appear only once. This material consisted of CD4+ T cells sorted from PBMCs, taken on the day of the yellow fever booster vaccination. The receptor set was obtained from a man aged 18 to 35 who received the YFV17D yellow fever vaccine.

This clonotype was recorded a few times. The chain uses TRBV7-2 and TRBJ2-7, with TRBD1 as a possible D gene (6 bases). V shed 3 bases and J shed 0 bases, with 15 bases lying between them. Germline assignment: CDR1 SGHTA and CDR2 FQGNSA. The length of the CDR3 is 16 residues. CDR3 amino acids: CASSLVGTPSSYEQYF. The CDR3 DNA reads as TGTGCCAGCAGCTTGGTCGGGACACCTAGCTCCTACGAGCAGTACTTC.

The rearrangement joins TRBV28 to TRBJ2-3, with TRBD2 matching 8 bases. This CDR3 is 14 amino acids long. CDR1 and CDR2 from the germline V gene are MDHEN and SYDVKM. The ends lost 7 bases at V and 2 bases at J; junction bases unmatched: 5. The CDR3 DNA reads as TGTGCCAGCAAACCGGGGGGGACCACAGATACGCAGTATTTT. Its protein product is CASKPGGTTDTQYF.

This clonotype was counted many times. This chain connects TRBV19 to TRBJ1-1; D not resolved. The V end was cut by 4 bases, the J end by 4 bases, with 10 bases between. Germline values: CDR1 LNHDA, CDR2 SQIVND (reference sequence). The CDR3 loop spans 13 amino acids. CDR3 protein: CASSNHELTEAFF. The CDR3 DNA sequence: TGTGCCAGTAGTAACCATGAGCTCACTGAAGCTTTCTTT.

V gene TRBV15 combines with J gene TRBJ2-6, with 8 nucleotides matching TRBD1. The CDR3 sequence is 17 residues long. Germline CDR1 is LNHNV and CDR2 is YYDKDF (reference sequence). The junction had 9 bases not matched to a gene; V was cut back by 8 bases and J by 0 bases. CDR3 loop: CATHPDRGFSGANVLTF. The CDR3 DNA is TGTGCCACCCACCCCGACAGGGGTTTCTCTGGGGCCAACGTCCTGACTTTC.

This clonotype was observed at least ten times. This chain uses TRBV29-1 with TRBJ2-7, with TRBD1 identical over 7 bases. Germline V gene sequence: CDR1 SQVTM, CDR2 ANQGSEA. The CDR3 spans 11 residues. V was pared by 7 bases and J by 2 bases, with 2 bases of the junction left unmatched. For the CDR3, the DNA is TGCAGCGAGGGACAGCCCTACGAGCAGTACGTC. This gives the protein CSEGQPYEQYV.

This clonotype was seen ten or more times. The CDR3 here is CASSVATMGVQETQYF. The CDR3 DNA is TGTGCCAGCAGCGTAGCTACAATGGGGGTACAAGAGACCCAGTACTTC. The chain uses TRBV9 and TRBJ2-5, with D tentatively TRBD1 or TRBD2 (5 bases each). Trimming removed 0 bases from V and 2 bases from J, with 14 bases in between. Per germline, CDR1 SGDLS and CDR2 YYNGEE. The CDR3 loop spans 16 amino acids.

This clonotype was seen just once. This sequence joins TRBV11-3 and TRBJ2-1; D gene uncertain. CDR1 SGHNT and CDR2 YENEEA come from the germline V gene. The CDR3 is made up of 16 amino acids. V gave up 6 bases and J gave up 0 bases, with 15 bases separating them. CDR3 in amino acids: CASRNPHVSSYNEQFF. Here the CDR3 DNA reads TGTGCCAGCAGAAATCCACACGTGAGCTCCTACAATGAGCAGTTCTTC.

V usage is TRBV6-2 or TRBV6-3 and J usage is TRBJ2-7; TRBD1 might be the D (5 bases). Germline CDR1 and CDR2: MNHEY and SVGEGT. The CDR3 has 15 residues. V lost 6 bases to trimming and J lost 2 bases, with 17 bases between them. The CDR3 sequence is CASSLRLGAAYEQYF. CDR3 nucleotide sequence: TGTGCCAGCAGCCTGCGTCTAGGGGCGGCCTACGAGCAGTACTTC.